The 17 T cell receptor beta chains below were found in one sample sequenced in a study of T-cell memory formation after mild COVID-19. TCRdb analysed the 5' RACE reads with MiXCR anew, one entry per CDR3 protein. This table holds 250,000 to 400,000 distinct CDR3 sequences, around an eighth found once. What was sequenced was PBMCs or a T cell subset sorted from them (not recorded which). These receptors were taken from a young man who had mild COVID-19 (a few samples of this study predate the infection). Cell type and time point are not known.

This clonotype was detected only a few times. The chain carries TRBV12-5 and TRBJ2-7; D gene unclear. V was shortened by 0 bases and J by 2 bases, with 20 bases between the two germline ends. The CDR3 consists of 18 residues. Germline V lookup: CDR1 LGHNT, CDR2 FRNRAP. CDR3 coding DNA: TGTGCTAGTGGTTTGGTACGGGCCACCTACCTCCCTACCTACGAGCAGTACTTC. This sequence encodes CASGLVRATYLPTYEQYF.

V and J are TRBV7-9 and TRBJ2-2; D is unclear. The CDR3 loop spans 16 amino acids. V shed 0 bases and J shed 6 bases, with 14 bases lying between them. Germline CDR1 SEHNR, CDR2 FQNEAQ (reference sequence). The CDR3 DNA is TGTGCCAGCAGCTTAGCGAGGATAGAGGATCCCGGGGAGCTGTTTTTT. This sequence encodes CASSLARIEDPGELFF.

There are many counts of this clonotype. The chain joins TRBV12-3 or TRBV12-4 to TRBJ2-7; D is undetermined. CDR3 size: 11 residues. Trimming removed 4 bases at V and 4 bases at J, with 5 bases between. CDR3 bases: TGTGCCAGCAGTTACGGGTACGAGCAGTACGTC. Translation: CASSYGYEQYV.

The V and J genes are TRBV6-6 and TRBJ1-2, with D unclear. V lost 6 bases and J lost 4, with 9 bases in between. Germline V gene lookup returns CDR1 MNHNY and CDR2 SVGAGI (reference sequence). The CDR3 consists of 12 residues. CDR3 DNA sequence: TGTGCCAGCAGGCACGGAGTCTATGGCTACACCTTC. It is translated as CASRHGVYGYTF.

This sequence joins TRBV5-1 and TRBJ2-5, with D unclear. There are 14 residues in the CDR3. Germline CDR1 SGHRS, CDR2 YFSETQ. Trimming removed 2 bases at V and 0 bases at J, with 8 bases between. This CDR3 reads CASSFSLYQETQYF. The CDR3 coding sequence is TGCGCCAGCAGCTTTTCTTTGTACCAAGAGACCCAGTACTTC. Full variable domain (missing parts from reference TRBV5-1 and TRBJ2-5): KAGVTQTPRYLIKTRGQQVTLSCSPISGHRSVSWYQQTPGQGLQFLFEYFSETQRNKGNFPGRFSGRQFSNSRSEMNVSTLELGDSALYLCASSFSLYQETQYFGPGTRLLVL.

V and J are TRBV23-1 and TRBJ2-1; D uncertain. TRBV23-1 is flagged as an ORF with uncertain function. CDR3 length: 18 residues. V shed 4 bases and J shed 3 bases, with 22 bases lying between them. As DNA, the CDR3 is TGCGCCAGCAGTCGATCCCGTGGGTGCAACCCGGACTACAATGAGCAGTTCTTC. It translates to CASSRSRGCNPDYNEQFF.

Only a few counts were recorded for this clonotype. The CDR3 nucleotides are TGTGCCAGCAGTTTAGGCCCTAGCGGGGGGTATGACGGGGAGCTGTTTTTT. Residues: CASSLGPSGGYDGELFF. The chain has TRBV12-3 or TRBV12-4 and TRBJ2-2; TRBD2 matches at 11 bases. The CDR3 sequence is 17 residues long. Unmatched junction bases numbered 8, after V lost 1 base and J lost 7 bases.

The rearrangement joins TRBV28 to TRBJ1-6, with unresolved D. CDR3 length: 11 amino acids. The V end lost 7 bases, the J end lost 5 bases, and 3 bases lay between the germline ends. Germline values: CDR1 MDHEN, CDR2 SYDVKM. The CDR3 DNA follows: TGTGCCAGCACAAATAATTCACCCCTCCACTTT. This encodes CASTNNSPLHF.

This clonotype was recorded at least ten times. The chain carries TRBV29-1 and TRBJ2-1; either TRBD1 or TRBD2 may supply D (5 bases each). Per germline, CDR1 SQVTM and CDR2 ANQGSEA. CDR3 size: 16 residues. Trimming took 7 bases from V and 6 from J, leaving 25 bases between them. The CDR3 reads CSGFLGESIRLNEQFF. The CDR3 nucleotides read TGCAGCGGGTTTTTGGGGGAATCTATACGTCTCAATGAGCAGTTCTTC.

The chain links TRBV12-3 or TRBV12-4 to TRBJ2-5; perhaps TRBD1 as D (5 bases). CDR3 length: 13 residues. V was cut by 10 bases and J by 6 bases, with 18 bases left in between. The CDR3, as DNA: TGTGCCACCAGGGTCCAAACCAAACAGACCCAGTACTTC. Protein product: CATRVQTKQTQYF.

The J gene is TRBJ2-5, the V gene TRBV19, with 10 bases matching TRBD2. The ends lost 3 bases at V and 4 bases at J; junction bases unmatched: 5. Germline V CDR1 and CDR2: LNHDA, SQIVND (reference sequence). CDR3 length equals 15 residues. Written as DNA, the CDR3 is TGTGCCAGTAGTATGCGGACTAGCGGCCTAGAGACCCAGTACTTC. Translating it yields CASSMRTSGLETQYF.

The sample holds a few counts of this clonotype. The chain carries TRBV10-3 and TRBJ1-4, with D perhaps matching TRBD1 (6 bases). The CDR3 sequence is 14 residues long. V dropped 6 bases and J dropped 0 bases, with 8 bases sitting between them. CDR1 is ENHRY and CDR2 is SYGVKD in the germline V gene. CDR3 sequence reads: CAIRKGATNEKLFF. The CDR3 DNA is TGTGCCATCAGAAAGGGGGCAACTAATGAAAAACTGTTTTTT.

Ten or more counts support this clonotype. This chain links TRBV7-2 with TRBJ1-1, with D tentatively TRBD1 (5 bases). The CDR3 loop spans 15 amino acids. The germline gives CDR1 SGHTA, CDR2 FQGNSA. V lost 1 base, J lost 6 bases, and 15 bases lay in between. CDR3 in DNA: TGTGCCAGCAGCTTAGAGCCCGGGTGGGGGGCTGAAGCTTTCTTT. This translates into CASSLEPGWGAEAFF.

This clonotype was recorded a few times. V gene TRBV4-1 combines with J gene TRBJ1-4; no clear D. This CDR3 has 16 residues. Germline V gene data show CDR1 as MGHRA and CDR2 as YSYEKL. With 2 bases removed from V and 0 bases from J, the gap between germline ends came to 10 bases. CDR3 sequence reads: CASSQPRDATNEKLFF. CDR3 in DNA: TGCGCCAGCAGCCAACCCCGGGATGCAACTAATGAAAAACTGTTTTTT.

This chain links TRBV29-1 with TRBJ2-5, with no clear D. The CDR3 is 11 amino acids. Germline V gene sequence: CDR1 SQVTM, CDR2 ANQGSEA. Deletions cut 2 bases from V and 1 base from J, with 2 bases between. The CDR3 DNA reads as TGCAGCGTTGAACTCCAAGAGACCCAGTACTTC. It encodes CSVELQETQYF.

This clonotype showed up many times. The V gene is TRBV6-5, the J gene TRBJ2-2; D tentatively reads TRBD1 or TRBD2 (5 bases each). V was trimmed by 0 bases and J by 3 bases, leaving 5 bases between them. Germline CDR1 MNHEY, CDR2 SVGAGI. This CDR3 spans 14 amino acids. The CDR3 loop is CASSYSGDTGELFF. For the CDR3, the DNA is TGTGCCAGCAGTTACTCGGGGGACACCGGGGAGCTGTTTTTT.

The chain links TRBV6-6 to TRBJ1-6; 8 nucleotides match TRBD1. The V segment lost 0 bases and the J segment 5 bases; nucleotides outside the gene matches: 0. The germline CDR1 and CDR2 sequences are MNHNY and SVGAGI (reference sequence). The CDR3 runs 15 residues. CDR3 residues: CASSYSRGHNSPLHF. CDR3 sequence (DNA): TGTGCCAGCAGTTACTCCAGGGGGCATAATTCACCCCTCCACTTT.